The text below deals with one T cell receptor beta chain. As yet, its antigen is unknown. Trimming removed 0 bases at V and 10 bases at J, with 13 bases between. This CDR3 is 14 amino acids long. CDR1 and CDR2 (germline): GTSNPN, SVGIG (reference sequence). All of the isolated RNA was reverse transcribed, so expressed TCRB transcripts were sequenced. For naive, central memory and regulatory T cell samples, reads averaged roughly 4 million. TCRdb's copy holds only in-frame clones and misses some; the assay was immunoSEQ multiplex PCR. The data contain hundreds of thousands of clones, over 13% of them seen just once; the ten biggest clones take up roughly 0.04%. This sample was taken from a study of beta chain features in type 1 diabetes. Whole-study results and caveats: Whatever favoring of shorter templates PCR might show would apply equally to patients and controls. For Type 1 diabetes patients, all four CD4+ subsets carried TCRB CDR3s that were moderately but significantly shorter. Compared to healthy donors, patients appeared to have naive, central memory and Treg TCRB repertoires that were more alike. Any role of HLA type in TCRB rearrangement remained unresolved here.

Sequenced material: naive CD4+ T cells from blood. The rearrangement links TRBV30 to TRBJ1-6; D is uncertain. The origin of this receptor is a man in his late teens or twenties with type 1 diabetes. The chain's CDR3 is CAWSVAGSGSPLHF. CDR3 in DNA: TGTGCCTGGAGTGTAGCTGGGAGCGGCTCACCCCTCCACTTT.